Below are 23 T cell receptor beta chains sequenced from a single sample in a study of neurological immune-mediated disorders. TCRdb re-called the 5' RACE reads with MiXCR, one entry per CDR3 protein. The sample consists of about 60,000 distinct CDR3 sequences, about 4% of them appearing once. The material sequenced was PBMCs. Receptors originate from a man aged 45-65 years with multiple sclerosis.

This clonotype has a count of ten or more. V gene TRBV10-3 combines with J gene TRBJ2-4; 8 bases match TRBD2. J lost 0 bases, V lost 0 bases, and 10 bases had no gene match. CDR3 length equals 19 residues. Germline CDR1 and CDR2: ENHRY and SYGVKD. DNA of the CDR3: TGTGCCATCAGTGAGTCCAGAGCGGGAGTGGGGGAAGCCAAAAACATTCAGTACTTC. Its protein product is CAISESRAGVGEAKNIQYF.

This clonotype was detected many times. The rearrangement joins TRBV7-2 to TRBJ1-2; D is unresolved. This CDR3 region has 14 residues. V lost 1 base, J lost 2 bases, and 8 bases lay in between. Germline CDR1 and CDR2: SGHTA and FQGNSA. The CDR3 DNA reads TGTGCCAGCAGCTTAGGGTTGGGGAACTATGGCTACACCTTC. Translating it yields CASSLGLGNYGYTF.

In its sample, this clonotype was seen a few times. The J gene is TRBJ2-1, the V gene TRBV7-2; perhaps TRBD1 as D (6 bases). CDR3 length: 15 amino acids. Trimming stripped 1 base from V and 3 bases from J, with 10 bases between. Germline CDR1 and CDR2: SGHTA and FQGNSA. CDR3 in amino acids: CASSLGGPYYNEQFF. The CDR3 DNA reads TGTGCCAGCAGCTTAGGGGGGCCGTACTACAATGAGCAGTTCTTC.

Ten or more counts support this clonotype. This chain uses TRBV4-1 with TRBJ2-2, with 14 bases fitting TRBD2. Germline V gives CDR1 MGHRA, CDR2 YSYEKL. J was trimmed by 1 base and V by 3 bases; bases with no gene match: 13. The CDR3 has 21 residues. The CDR3 is CASSHRGLTSGRAGNTGELFF. The CDR3 bases are TGCGCCAGCAGCCACCGCGGGTTGACTAGCGGGAGGGCCGGGAACACCGGGGAGCTGTTTTTT.

The V gene is TRBV7-2, the J gene TRBJ2-7; no clear D. V lost 1 base and J 2 bases, leaving 12 bases between the germline ends. The CDR3 contains 15 residues. Germline V gene lookup returns CDR1 SGHTA and CDR2 FQGNSA. The CDR3 loop is CASSLDASSTYEQYF. The CDR3 bases are TGTGCCAGCAGCTTAGACGCTAGTTCCACCTACGAGCAGTACTTC.

This clonotype has ten or more counts. The chain is built from TRBV20-1 and TRBJ1-5, with D tentatively TRBD1 (5 bases). CDR1 DFQATT and CDR2 SNEGSKA come from the germline V gene (reference sequence). This CDR3 region has 15 residues. Trimming stripped 2 bases from V and 5 bases from J, with 16 bases between. CDR3 sequence (DNA): TGCAGTGCTAGATTCGGCCAGGGAGGCCATCAGCCCCAGCATTTT. Its protein is CSARFGQGGHQPQHF.

Many counts were recorded for this clonotype. The chain recombines TRBV6-5 with TRBJ1-1; unclear D gene. The CDR3 consists of 15 residues. Trimming removed 0 bases from V and 6 bases from J, with 14 bases in between. Per the germline V gene, CDR1 is MNHEY and CDR2 is SVGAGI. The CDR3 reads CASSYSSRSSSEAFF. The CDR3 DNA reads TGTGCCAGCAGTTACTCGAGCAGGAGCAGCTCTGAAGCTTTCTTT.

This clonotype occurred many times. The chain is built from TRBV7-8 and TRBJ1-1, with TRBD1 matching 7 bases. J lost 2 bases, V lost 4 bases, and 10 bases had no gene match. CDR1 and CDR2 (germline): SGHVS, FQNEAQ. There are 16 residues in the CDR3. CDR3: CASSSTGVYRNTEAFF. In DNA form, the CDR3 reads TGTGCCAGCAGCTCAACAGGGGTTTATAGAAACACTGAAGCTTTCTTT.

This clonotype was counted at least ten times. V is TRBV20-1 and J is TRBJ2-7, with TRBD1 matching 9 bases. The germline V gene encodes CDR1 DFQATT and CDR2 SNEGSKA (reference sequence). V shed 5 bases, J shed 2 bases, and the junction held 7 bases outside the gene matches. The CDR3 covers 14 residues. CDR3 amino acids: CSALPGQGTYEQYF. CDR3 DNA: TGCAGTGCTCTCCCGGGACAGGGTACCTACGAGCAGTACTTC.

The chain is built from TRBV7-9 and TRBJ1-4; D is ambiguous. V shed 5 bases and J shed 2 bases, with 12 bases lying between them. Germline lookup yields CDR1 SEHNR and CDR2 FQNEAQ (reference sequence). The CDR3 consists of 15 residues. DNA of the CDR3: TGTGCCAGCAGCCAGGAGGGAACCACTAATGAAAAACTGTTTTTT. This sequence encodes CASSQEGTTNEKLFF.

This clonotype was found a few times. The chain has TRBV7-9 and TRBJ2-7; TRBD2 is a possible D gene (7 bases). Germline-derived CDR1 and CDR2 are SEHNR and FQNEAQ (reference sequence). The CDR3 consists of 17 residues. Trimming shortened V by 4 bases and J by 3 bases, and 22 bases separated the two germline ends. CDR3 sequence: CASSSGGGRTSGYEQYF. The CDR3 bases are TGTGCCAGCAGCTCGGGCGGGGGCCGGACCTCTGGCTACGAGCAGTACTTC.

This clonotype has a count of ten or more. The chain links TRBV5-1 to TRBJ2-7, with 7 bases that match TRBD1. The germline gives CDR1 SGHRS, CDR2 YFSETQ. The CDR3 extends over 13 amino acids. V was clipped by 4 bases and J by 2 bases; unmatched bases: 3. The CDR3 DNA reads as TGCGCCAGCAGCAGAGGGACAGCCTACGAGCAGTACTTC. Protein sequence: CASSRGTAYEQYF. Using reference TRBV5-1 and TRBJ2-7 for the parts outside the CDR3, the full variable domain is KAGVTQTPRYLIKTRGQQVTLSCSPISGHRSVSWYQQTPGQGLQFLFEYFSETQRNKGNFPGRFSGRQFSNSRSEMNVSTLELGDSALYLCASSRGTAYEQYFGPGTRLTVT.

This clonotype was recorded a few times. At one end, the junction sequence differs from germline, possibly due to a read error. The V gene is TRBV29-1, the J gene TRBJ2-1; maybe TRBD2 (6 bases). Looked up from germline, CDR1 is SQVTM and CDR2 is ANQGSEA. CDR3 length: 12 residues. This chain's CDR3 is CSVESGESDVIF. The CDR3 DNA reads TGCAGCGTTGAGTCGGGGGAGTCCGATGTTATCTTC.

Regarding this clonotype: Mismatch with germline at one junction end may stem from a read error. V is TRBV20-1 and J is TRBJ1-5; 9 nucleotides line up with TRBD1. This CDR3 has 16 amino acids. CDR1 and CDR2 (germline): DFQATT, SNEGSKA (reference sequence). The CDR3 sequence is CSARPPTGGENQPQNF. CDR3 bases: TGCAGTGCTAGACCCCCGACAGGGGGTGAGAATCAGCCCCAGAATTTT.

This clonotype has a count of ten or more. This rearrangement joins TRBV29-1 to TRBJ1-6; D gene uncertain. Between the trimmed V and J ends, which lost 7 bases and 5 bases, there was a span of 12 bases. The CDR3 loop spans 13 amino acids. CDR1 and CDR2 (germline): SQVTM, ANQGSEA. CDR3 protein: CSARKDDNSPLHF. As DNA, the CDR3 is TGCAGCGCGCGGAAGGACGATAATTCACCCCTCCACTTT.

This clonotype was observed at least ten times. The chain employs TRBV6-5 and TRBJ1-1, with D maybe TRBD1 (6 bases). Germline V gene lookup returns CDR1 MNHEY and CDR2 SVGAGI. There are 14 residues in the CDR3. V was cut by 2 bases and J by 4 bases, with 11 bases left in between. CDR3 DNA sequence: TGTGCCAGCAGTTACAGGGAGGGGGGCACTGAAGCTTTCTTT. It is translated as CASSYREGGTEAFF.

The chain links TRBV28 to TRBJ2-1, with TRBD2 identical over 8 bases. Germline assignment: CDR1 MDHEN and CDR2 SYDVKM. Trimming at V came to 4 bases and at J to 4 bases, leaving 9 bases not matched to a gene. The CDR3 has 16 residues. The CDR3 DNA reads TGTGCCAGCAGTTCCCAATCGGGAGGGGGTTACAATGAGCAGTTCTTC. It is translated as CASSSQSGGGYNEQFF.

This clonotype has a count of ten or more. The V gene is TRBV12-3 or TRBV12-4, the J gene TRBJ1-5; D is uncertain. The CDR3 totals 14 residues. V dropped 3 bases and J dropped 7 bases, with 13 bases sitting between them. The DNA for the CDR3 is TGTGCCAGCAGTTTCAGCCAGGATCGACAGCCCCAGCATTTT. Protein sequence: CASSFSQDRQPQHF.

In this sample, this clonotype turned up many times. The conserved phenylalanine or tryptophan is not found at the CDR3 terminus, so this likely reflects a read error. The DNA is left out, because the CDR3 cannot be placed on it with certainty; the CDR3 is given as TCRdb lists it. The J gene is TRBJ2-7, the V gene TRBV5-1. The CDR3 adds up to 8 amino acids, both ends counted. Germline CDR1 and CDR2: SGHRS and YFSETQ. The CDR3: CASSSRIA.

Ten or more counts support this clonotype. The chain has TRBV5-1 and TRBJ2-2; no clear D. The CDR3 consists of 15 residues. Germline loops: CDR1 SGHRS, CDR2 YFSETQ. The germline V and J ends were trimmed by 0 bases and 5 bases, with 11 bases remaining between them. The CDR3 spells CASSLAATRTGELFF. The CDR3 DNA sequence: TGCGCCAGCAGCTTGGCTGCGACGAGGACCGGGGAGCTGTTTTTT.

The chain has TRBV5-1 and TRBJ1-4; D gene unclear. Germline CDR1 reads SGHRS; CDR2 reads YFSETQ. The CDR3 covers 15 residues. The V end lost 0 bases, the J end lost 0 bases, and 6 bases lay between the germline ends. CDR3 DNA sequence: TGCGCCAGCAGCTTGGGTGTTGCAACTAATGAAAAACTGTTTTTT. Translated: CASSLGVATNEKLFF.

The sample holds many counts of this clonotype. The V and J genes are TRBV6-5 and TRBJ2-5; D perhaps matches TRBD2 (7 bases). CDR3 size: 14 residues. Trimming left V 8 bases short and J 5 bases short, with 18 bases between. Germline V gene lookup returns CDR1 MNHEY and CDR2 SVGAGI. The CDR3 DNA sequence: TGTGCCAGCCGCGGGGGCTTAACTCGGGAGACCCAGTACTTC. It encodes CASRGGLTRETQYF.

In this sample, this clonotype turned up a few times. V gene TRBV28 combines with J gene TRBJ1-1; 9 nucleotides match TRBD1. This CDR3 comprises 15 residues. After removal of 6 bases from V and 3 bases from J, the junction contained 8 bases not matched to a gene. Looked up from germline, CDR1 is MDHEN and CDR2 is SYDVKM. In nucleotides, the CDR3 is TGTGCCAGCAGAACCGGGACAGGGACCTACACTGAAGCTTTCTTT. The encoded protein is CASRTGTGTYTEAFF.